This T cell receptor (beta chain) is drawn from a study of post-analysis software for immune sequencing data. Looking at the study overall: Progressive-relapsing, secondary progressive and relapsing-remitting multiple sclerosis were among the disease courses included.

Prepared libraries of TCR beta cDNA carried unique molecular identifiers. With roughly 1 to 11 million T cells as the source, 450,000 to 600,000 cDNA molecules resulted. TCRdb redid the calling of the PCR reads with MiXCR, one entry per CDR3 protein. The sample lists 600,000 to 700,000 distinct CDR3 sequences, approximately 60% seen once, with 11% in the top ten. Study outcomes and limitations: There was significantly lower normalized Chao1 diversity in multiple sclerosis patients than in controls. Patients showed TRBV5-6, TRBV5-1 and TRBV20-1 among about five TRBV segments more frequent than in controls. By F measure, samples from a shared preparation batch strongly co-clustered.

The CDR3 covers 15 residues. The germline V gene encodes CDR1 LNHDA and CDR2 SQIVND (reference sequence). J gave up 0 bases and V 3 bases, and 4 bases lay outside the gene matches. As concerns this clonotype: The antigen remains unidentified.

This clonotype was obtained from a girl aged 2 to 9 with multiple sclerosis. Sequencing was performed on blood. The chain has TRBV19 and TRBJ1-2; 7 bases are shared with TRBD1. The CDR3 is CASSIWTGANYGYTF. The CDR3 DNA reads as TGTGCCAGTAGTATTTGGACAGGAGCTAACTATGGCTACACCTTC. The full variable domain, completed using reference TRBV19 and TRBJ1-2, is DGGITQSPKYLFRKEGQNVTLSCEQNLNHDAMYWYRQDPGQGLRLIYYSQIVNDFQKGDIAEGYSVSREKKESFPLTVTSAQKNPTAFYLCASSIWTGANYGYTFGSGTRLTVV.